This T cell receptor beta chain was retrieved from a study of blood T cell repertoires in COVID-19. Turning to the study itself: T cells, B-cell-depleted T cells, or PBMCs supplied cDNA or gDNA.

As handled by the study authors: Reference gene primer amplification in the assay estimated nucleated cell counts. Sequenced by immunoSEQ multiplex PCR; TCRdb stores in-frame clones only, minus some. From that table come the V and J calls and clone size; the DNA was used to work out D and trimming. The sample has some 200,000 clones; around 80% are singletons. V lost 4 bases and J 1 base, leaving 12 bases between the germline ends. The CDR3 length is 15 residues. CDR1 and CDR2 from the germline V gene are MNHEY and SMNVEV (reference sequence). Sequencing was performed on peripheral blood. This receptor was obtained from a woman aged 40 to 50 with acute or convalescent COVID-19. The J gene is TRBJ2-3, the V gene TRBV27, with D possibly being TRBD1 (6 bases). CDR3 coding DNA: TGTGCCAGCAGTTCTCAGGGGCGGGGCACAGATACGCAGTATTTT. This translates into CASSSQGRGTDTQYF.